The 30 T cell receptor beta chains listed next were all sequenced from one sample in a study of cytomegalovirus exposure and HLA in healthy donors. 60 Vbeta and 13 Jbeta primers were used in PCR. Measured with immunoSEQ multiplex PCR; TCRdb has only the in-frame clones, and not every one. The sample lists some 130,000 clones; around 80% were seen once. Sequences were obtained from PBMCs. These receptors all come from a young man in good health and CMV-seronegative.

The J gene is TRBJ1-2, the V gene TRBV5-3; tentatively, D is TRBD1 (5 bases). TRBV5-3 is marked as an open reading frame, function uncertain. V was pared by 10 bases and J by 2 bases, with 21 bases between. There are 15 residues in the CDR3. The CDR3 sequence: CAGSYSGRGNYGYTF. In DNA, the CDR3 is TGTGCCGGGTCCTATTCAGGGAGGGGAAACTATGGCTACACCTTC.

The chain is built from TRBV18 and TRBJ1-1; 8 nucleotides agree with TRBD1. CDR1 is KGHSH, CDR2 LQKENI, per germline. V lost 2 bases to trimming and J lost 4 bases; unmatched junction nucleotides: 3. This CDR3 spans 14 amino acids. Written as DNA, the CDR3 is TGTGCCAGCTCACCAAGGCAGGGGGCCACTGAAGCTTTCTTT. Translation gives CASSPRQGATEAFF. The full variable domain, with the rest looked up from reference TRBV18 and TRBJ1-1, is NAGVMQNPRHLVRRRGQEARLRCSPMKGHSHVYWYRQLPEEGLKFMVYLQKENIIDESGMPKERFSAEFPKEGPSILRIQQVVRGDSAAYFCASSPRQGATEAFFGQGTRLTVV.

J is TRBJ1-2 and V is TRBV6-5; D possibly corresponds to TRBD1 (5 bases). Trimming left V 7 bases short and J 4 bases short, with 10 bases between. CDR3 length: 12 residues. Looked up from germline, CDR1 is MNHEY and CDR2 is SVGAGI. The CDR3 protein is CASTSDSYGYTF. The CDR3 region has the DNA TGTGCCAGCACCTCAGACAGCTATGGCTACACCTTC.

This sequence joins TRBV5-1 and TRBJ2-4; D not resolved. From germline, CDR1 is SGHRS and CDR2 YFSETQ. The CDR3 runs to 11 residues. The V gene lost 0 bases and the J gene lost 14 bases, with 9 bases spanning the gap. The chain's CDR3 is CASSLGPAKYF. The CDR3 bases are TGCGCCAGCAGCTTGGGGCCCGCAAAGTACTTC.

The V call is TRBV5-4, the J call TRBJ2-1; TRBD1 is a possible D gene (5 bases). The ends were cut back, 4 bases at V and 10 bases at J, with 15 bases in the middle. There are 13 residues in the CDR3. CDR1 and CDR2 (germline): SGHNT, YYREEE (reference sequence). As DNA, the CDR3 is TGTGCCAGCAGCCCCTTCGGACACCGGGAGCAGTTCTTC. Its protein product is CASSPFGHREQFF. Combining the CDR3 with reference TRBV5-4 and TRBJ2-1 gives the whole variable domain ETGVTQSPTHLIKTRGQQVTLRCSSQSGHNTVSWYQQALGQGPQFIFQYYREEENGRGNFPPRFSGLQFPNYSSELNVNALELDDSALYLCASSPFGHREQFFGPGTRLTVL.

The chain combines TRBV30 with TRBJ1-1, with a possible D match to TRBD1 (5 bases). Trimming took 0 bases from V and 0 from J, leaving 14 bases between them. CDR1 and CDR2 from the germline V gene are GTSNPN and SVGIG (reference sequence). The CDR3 is 16 amino acids. For the CDR3, the DNA is TGTGCCTGGAGTGTTGGGAGGGGTACGATGAACACTGAAGCTTTCTTT. Protein: CAWSVGRGTMNTEAFF.

This rearrangement joins TRBV4-2 to TRBJ2-1; the D gene is possibly TRBD1 (6 bases). This CDR3 spans 21 amino acids. V was trimmed by 4 bases and J by 4 bases, leaving 32 bases between them. The germline V gene has CDR1 LGHNA and CDR2 YNFKEQ. CDR3 loop: CASSLHLATGRSVTLYNEQFF. As DNA, the CDR3 is TGTGCCAGCAGCCTCCACTTAGCCACAGGGAGATCGGTAACTTTGTACAATGAGCAGTTCTTC.

V usage is TRBV1 and J usage is TRBJ1-2. TRBV1 is a pseudogene locus. The CDR3 loop spans 15 amino acids. The CDR3 protein is CTSSQDLEAAYGYTF. The CDR3 bases are TGCACCAGCAGCCAAGACCTAGAGGCTGCCTATGGCTACACCTTC.

The sample holds one count of this clone. The rearrangement uses TRBV29-1 and TRBJ1-5; D call uncertain. V lost 4 bases, J lost 8 bases, and 12 bases lay in between. The CDR3 consists of 12 residues. CDR1 and CDR2 from the germline V gene are SQVTM and ANQGSEA. The CDR3 here is CSVVMNGEPQHF. Here the CDR3 DNA reads TGCAGCGTTGTTATGAACGGGGAGCCCCAGCATTTT.

The V call is TRBV25-1, the J call TRBJ1-2; a possible D gene is TRBD1 (5 bases). Germline values: CDR1 MGHDK, CDR2 SYGVNS. This CDR3 is built from 14 residues. The V gene lost 3 bases and the J gene lost 4 bases, with 12 bases spanning the gap. The CDR3 DNA reads TGTGCCAGCAGTGAGGGGGGGTCGTCCTATGGCTACACCTTC. It encodes CASSEGGSSYGYTF.

This clone was seen a handful of times. One end of the junction fails to match germline, which may point to a read error. The chain employs TRBV6-1 and TRBJ1-4; 8 bases align to TRBD1. The CDR3 is 13 residues long. From germline, CDR1 is MNHNS and CDR2 SASEGT. CDR3 DNA: TGTGCCGGCAGCAGGGGGCCGGATGAAAAACTGTTTTTT. Encoded protein: CAGSRGPDEKLFF.

This chain links TRBV10-3 with TRBJ1-1; D is uncertain. This CDR3 spans 13 amino acids. The V and J ends lost 4 bases and 5 bases respectively, with 11 bases between them. Germline CDR1 and CDR2: ENHRY and SYGVKD. Here the CDR3 reads CAISGRRETEAFF. The DNA of the CDR3 is TGTGCCATCAGTGGGCGGAGGGAAACTGAAGCTTTCTTT.

This chain uses TRBV28 with TRBJ2-5; tentative D call: TRBD2 (6 bases). V was shortened by 11 bases and J by 5 bases, with 18 bases between the two germline ends. CDR1 and CDR2 from the germline V gene are MDHEN and SYDVKM. The CDR3 runs 13 residues. CDR3 nucleotide sequence: TGTGCCGTCCCTGGGCGGGGAGAGGAGACCCAGTACTTC. Its protein is CAVPGRGEETQYF.

The gene calls are TRBV5-1 and TRBJ2-7; D may be TRBD2 (6 bases). Trimming removed 4 bases from V and 4 bases from J, with 9 bases in between. The germline gives CDR1 SGHRS, CDR2 YFSETQ. CDR3 length: 12 residues. In DNA, the CDR3 is TGCGCCAGCAGCCCGGGAGTTTACGAGCAGTACTTC. This sequence encodes CASSPGVYEQYF.

The chain has TRBV10-3 and TRBJ1-2; D not resolved. CDR3 length: 15 amino acids. The germline gives CDR1 ENHRY, CDR2 SYGVKD. Trimming shortened V by 10 bases and J by 2 bases, and 20 bases separated the two germline ends. Written as DNA, the CDR3 is TGTGCCACGAAAGGTGGAGGTATTGGGAACTATGGCTACACCTTC. Translation gives CATKGGGIGNYGYTF.

This clone was seen only a few times. The chain links TRBV4-3 to TRBJ2-5, with D uncertain. The J call is uncertain, as TRBJ2-7 better fits the DNA end. The CDR3 is 14 amino acids. CDR1 is LGHNA and CDR2 is YSLEER in the germline V gene. The CDR3 sequence: CASSQFDSSYEQYF. As DNA, the CDR3 is TGCGCCAGCAGCCAATTTGACTCCTCCTACGAGCAGTACTTC.

The gene calls are TRBV7-9 and TRBJ1-4; TRBD1 aligns across 8 bases. The germline V gene has CDR1 SEHNR and CDR2 FQNEAQ (reference sequence). V was pared by 7 bases and J by 0 bases, with 16 bases of the junction left unmatched. The CDR3 runs to 19 residues. The CDR3 reads CASNIWTGNLGATNEKLFF. CDR3 coding DNA: TGTGCCAGCAACATCTGGACAGGGAATCTCGGTGCAACTAATGAAAAACTGTTTTTT.

The gene calls are TRBV7-7 and TRBJ2-1; 13 bases agree with TRBD2. With 5 bases clipped from V and 9 bases from J, the junction kept 13 bases outside the gene matches. The CDR3 is made up of 17 amino acids. CDR1 and CDR2 from the germline V gene are SSHAT and FNYEAQ (reference sequence). DNA for the CDR3: TGTGCCAGCAGCCCTTGGACTAGCGGGAGTATGGAGGGTGAGCAGTTCTTC. Protein sequence: CASSPWTSGSMEGEQFF.

The V and J genes are TRBV7-8 and TRBJ1-2; 8 nucleotides match TRBD1. From germline, CDR1 is SGHVS and CDR2 FQNEAQ. The CDR3 covers 15 residues. J gave up 2 bases and V 5 bases, and 7 bases lay outside the gene matches. DNA for the CDR3: TGTGCCAGCAGCCCTCGGACAGGGCGGAACTATGGCTACACCTTC. It translates to CASSPRTGRNYGYTF. The entire variable domain, with the rest obtained from reference TRBV7-8 and TRBJ1-2, is as follows: GAGVSQSPRYKVAKRGQDVALRCDPISGHVSLFWYQQALGQGPEFLTYFQNEAQLDKSGLPSDRFFAERPEGSVSTLKIQRTQQEDSAVYLCASSPRTGRNYGYTFGSGTRLTVV.

V gene TRBV6-5 combines with J gene TRBJ1-2, with 9 bases lining up with TRBD1. V lost 6 bases, J lost 8 bases, and 7 bases stayed unmatched. CDR1 is MNHEY, CDR2 SVGAGI, per germline. The CDR3 has 13 residues. The CDR3 region has the DNA TGTGCCAGCAGAGGACAGGGGATCCGAGGCTACACCTTC. Translating it yields CASRGQGIRGYTF.

This clone was counted between two and nine times. In the same sample, other DNA sequences code for this CDR3. The chain recombines TRBV6-1 with TRBJ2-6; TRBD1 agrees at 8 bases. V was pared by 9 bases and J by 0 bases, with 4 bases of the junction left unmatched. The CDR3 consists of 15 residues. CDR1 and CDR2 from the germline V gene are MNHNS and SASEGT. DNA of the CDR3: TGTGCCAGTAGGACAGGGCGCTCTGGGGCCAACGTCCTGACTTTC. Translating it yields CASRTGRSGANVLTF.

The rearrangement joins TRBV9 to TRBJ2-7; 10 bases are shared with TRBD2. The V gene end was trimmed by 4 bases and the J gene end by 7 bases; junction bases not matched to a gene: 11. The CDR3 consists of 15 residues. In germline, CDR1 is SGDLS, CDR2 YYNGEE. CDR3 residues: CASSPRALAGGEQYF. CDR3 in DNA: TGTGCCAGCAGCCCACGGGCCTTAGCGGGAGGTGAGCAGTACTTC.

The gene calls are TRBV30 and TRBJ1-1; D is possibly TRBD1 (5 bases). With 7 bases removed from V and 2 bases from J, the gap between germline ends came to 17 bases. Germline CDR1 is GTSNPN and CDR2 is SVGIG (reference sequence). The CDR3 is 14 residues long. The CDR3 loop is CAYLLSGANTEAFF. CDR3 nucleotides: TGTGCCTACCTGCTAAGTGGGGCTAACACTGAAGCTTTCTTT.

The chain couples TRBV5-1 to TRBJ2-1, with 7 bases aligning to TRBD2. Per germline, CDR1 SGHRS and CDR2 YFSETQ. This CDR3 is built from 14 residues. V lost 7 bases and J lost 9; bases outside the gene matches: 13. The DNA of the CDR3 is TGCGCCAGCGGTGAGGGCGGGAGTGTAAGTGAGCAGTTCTTC. This sequence encodes CASGEGGSVSEQFF.

This chain uses TRBV6-6 with TRBJ1-2; D call uncertain. The CDR3 spans 15 residues. The V end lost 3 bases, the J end lost 2 bases, and 13 bases lay between the germline ends. Per the germline V gene, CDR1 is MNHNY and CDR2 is SVGAGI (reference sequence). This CDR3 is CASSYGPGSNYGYTF. The CDR3, as DNA: TGTGCCAGCAGTTATGGGCCAGGCTCCAACTATGGCTACACCTTC.

This chain connects TRBV20-1 to TRBJ2-1, with TRBD2 matching 7 bases. The V and J ends lost 6 bases and 9 bases, in that order; junction bases with no gene match: 5. The length of the CDR3 is 11 residues. Germline CDR1 reads DFQATT; CDR2 reads SNEGSKA (reference sequence). The CDR3 here is CSAWTGGEQFF. The CDR3 DNA reads as TGCAGTGCCTGGACGGGGGGTGAGCAGTTCTTC.

The V and J genes are TRBV4-2 and TRBJ2-7; a possible D gene is TRBD2 (5 bases). The germline V gene encodes CDR1 LGHNA and CDR2 YNFKEQ. The CDR3 extends over 16 amino acids. The V and J ends lost 4 bases and 3 bases respectively, with 19 bases between them. CDR3 DNA sequence: TGTGCCAGCAGCCCCACCGCCGCGGGCAGCCTCTACGAGCAGTACTTC. As protein: CASSPTAAGSLYEQYF.

The chain recombines TRBV18 with TRBJ2-2; D unresolved. The CDR3 extends over 14 amino acids. Per germline, CDR1 KGHSH and CDR2 LQKENI. Trimming left V 6 bases short and J 5 bases short, with 13 bases between. CDR3: CASSLGQRTGELFF. For the CDR3, the DNA is TGTGCCAGCTCCCTGGGCCAAAGGACCGGGGAGCTGTTTTTT. The entire variable domain, with the rest obtained from reference TRBV18 and TRBJ2-2, is as follows: NAGVMQNPRHLVRRRGQEARLRCSPMKGHSHVYWYRQLPEEGLKFMVYLQKENIIDESGMPKERFSAEFPKEGPSILRIQQVVRGDSAAYFCASSLGQRTGELFFGEGSRLTVL.

The chain has TRBV27 and TRBJ2-1; 11 bases agree with TRBD2. Germline CDR1 MNHEY, CDR2 SMNVEV (reference sequence). The ends lost 8 bases at V and 5 bases at J; junction bases unmatched: 8. The CDR3 has 15 residues. For the CDR3, the DNA is TGTGCCAGCCAGTTGGGGACTAGCGGCCACAATGAGCAGTTCTTC. Protein product: CASQLGTSGHNEQFF.

The chain recombines TRBV6-1 with TRBJ2-7; 8 positions agree with TRBD2. Trimming took 7 bases from V and 2 from J; bases not matched to a gene: 7. The CDR3 is made up of 14 amino acids. Germline CDR1 and CDR2: MNHNS and SASEGT. CDR3 residues: CASKAREGTYEQYF. The CDR3 region has the DNA TGTGCCAGCAAGGCACGGGAGGGGACCTACGAGCAGTACTTC.